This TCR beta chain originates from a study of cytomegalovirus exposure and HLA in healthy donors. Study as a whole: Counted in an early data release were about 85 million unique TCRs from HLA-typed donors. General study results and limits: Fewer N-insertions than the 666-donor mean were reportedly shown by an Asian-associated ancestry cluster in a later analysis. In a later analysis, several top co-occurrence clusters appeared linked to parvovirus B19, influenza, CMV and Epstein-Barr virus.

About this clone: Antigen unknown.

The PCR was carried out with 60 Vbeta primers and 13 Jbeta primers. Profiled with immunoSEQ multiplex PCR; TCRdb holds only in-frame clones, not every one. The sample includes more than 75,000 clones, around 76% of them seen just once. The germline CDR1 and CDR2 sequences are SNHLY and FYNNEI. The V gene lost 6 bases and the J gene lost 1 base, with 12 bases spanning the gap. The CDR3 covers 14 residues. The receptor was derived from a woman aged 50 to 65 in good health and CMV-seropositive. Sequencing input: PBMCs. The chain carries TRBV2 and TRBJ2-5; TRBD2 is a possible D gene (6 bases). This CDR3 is CASSYRLGQETQYF. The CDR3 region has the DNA TGTGCCAGCAGCTATAGACTAGGCCAAGAGACCCAGTACTTC.